This T cell receptor (beta chain) was observed in a study of T-cell memory formation after mild COVID-19. Study-level background: For the most part, TCR clusters were specific to one donor.

Unmatched junction bases numbered 9, after V lost 6 bases and J lost 0 bases. Germline CDR1 is SGHTA and CDR2 is FQGNSA. The CDR3 loop spans 16 amino acids. The table lists this clonotype with a few counts. Its antigen remains unknown. Using its own MiXCR run on the 5' RACE reads, TCRdb lists one record per CDR3 protein. The data contain approximately 300,000 distinct CDR3 sequences, roughly 15% of them singletons. Overall study findings and caveats: Most CD4+ clones that shrank were in CM and EM, while CD8+ ones turned up in EMRA. Researchers could not confirm that second-wave clones peaking on day 37 targeted SARS-CoV-2. Contracting clones from day 15 to 85 showed balanced CD4/CD8; later expanders favored CD4+.

The receptor was derived from a man between 18 and 29 years old who had mild COVID-19 (a few samples of this study predate the infection). Cell type and time point are not known. Input material: PBMCs or a T cell subset sorted from them (not recorded which). The genes are TRBV7-2 and TRBJ2-5, with 8 positions matching TRBD2. This chain's CDR3 is CASRARGGGYQETQYF. The CDR3 DNA reads as TGTGCCAGCAGGGCTCGGGGCGGGGGGTACCAAGAGACCCAGTACTTC.